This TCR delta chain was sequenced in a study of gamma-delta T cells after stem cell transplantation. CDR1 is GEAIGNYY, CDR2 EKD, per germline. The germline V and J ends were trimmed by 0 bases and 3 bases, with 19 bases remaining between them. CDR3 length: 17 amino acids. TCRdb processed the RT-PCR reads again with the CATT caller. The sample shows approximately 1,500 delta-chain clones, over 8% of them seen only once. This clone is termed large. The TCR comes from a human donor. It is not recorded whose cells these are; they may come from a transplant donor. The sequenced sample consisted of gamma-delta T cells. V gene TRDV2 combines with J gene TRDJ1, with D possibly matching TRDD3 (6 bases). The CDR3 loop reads CACDTVVGGGRSDKLIF. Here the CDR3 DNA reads TGTGCCTGTGACACCGTAGTGGGGGGGGGTCGCTCCGATAAACTCATCTTT.